The 28 T cell receptor beta chains below were found in one sample sequenced in a study of Ad26.COV2.S vaccination and SARS-CoV-2 variants. The treatment: about 20 received Ad26.COV2.S at low or high dose, single or two shots; 5 received placebo; per-sample allocation not given. Collection of the samples took place on day 63 after the first injection of vaccine or placebo. Clones were read by immunoSEQ multiplex PCR, and TCRdb kept only the in-frame ones, dropping some. The sample carries some 460,000 clones, roughly nine tenths recorded once. Here the sequenced sample was peripheral blood, taken in a trial of Ad26.COV2.S vaccine versus placebo. These receptor sequences come from a person between 18 and 65 years old who received the Ad26.COV2.S COVID-19 vaccine or a placebo.

J is TRBJ1-5 and V is TRBV10-2, with D perhaps TRBD1 (6 bases). Germline assignment: CDR1 WSHSY and CDR2 SAAADI. V lost 8 bases to trimming and J lost 4 bases, with 21 bases between them. The CDR3 contains 16 residues. The CDR3 DNA reads as TGCGCCAGCTTTGATCCAGGGGCACCGGGGAATCAGCCCCAGCATTTT. Translated, it gives CASFDPGAPGNQPQHF.

V gene TRBV2 combines with J gene TRBJ2-7; D is perhaps TRBD1 or TRBD2 (5 bases each). V lost 11 bases to trimming and J lost 5 bases, with 19 bases between them. Germline-derived CDR1 and CDR2 are SNHLY and FYNNEI. CDR3 length: 13 amino acids. The CDR3 DNA reads TGTGCCTCGAGCCTAGCAGGGTACGACGAGCAGTACTTC. Its protein product is CASSLAGYDEQYF. Drawing the rest from reference TRBV2 and TRBJ2-7, the complete variable domain is EPEVTQTPSHQVTQMGQEVILRCVPISNHLYFYWYRQILGQKVEFLVSFYNNEISEKSEIFDDQFSVERPDGSNFTLKIRSTKLEDSAMYFCASSLAGYDEQYFGPGTRLTVT.

The CDR3 spells CASRGQTNQPQHF. The CDR3 nucleotides are TGTGCCAGCAGAGGACAGACCAATCAGCCCCAGCATTTT. The chain employs TRBV12-3 or TRBV12-4 and TRBJ1-5, with D perhaps TRBD1 (6 bases). V was trimmed by 6 bases and J by 3 bases, leaving 9 bases between them. The CDR3 has 13 residues.

This clone was picked up a small number of times. V is TRBV6-5 and J is TRBJ1-2; possible D gene TRBD1, 6 bases. The V gene's germline CDR1 is MNHEY and CDR2 SVGAGI. V lost 4 bases, J lost 3 bases, and 12 bases lay in between. CDR3 length: 14 amino acids. The CDR3 nucleotides are TGTGCCAGCAGTTCCGGGGGGGGCGACTATGGCTACACCTTC. This codes for CASSSGGGDYGYTF.

V is TRBV28 and J is TRBJ2-7, with a tentative D call TRBD2 (6 bases). V was pared by 2 bases and J by 3 bases, with 11 bases between. The CDR3 runs 14 residues. Germline V gene lookup returns CDR1 MDHEN and CDR2 SYDVKM. This chain's CDR3 is CASSLGGRLYEQYF. The DNA for the CDR3 is TGTGCCAGCAGTTTAGGGGGGAGGCTCTACGAGCAGTACTTC. The variable domain in full, with the rest retrieved from reference TRBV28 and TRBJ2-7, is DVKVTQSSRYLVKRTGEKVFLECVQDMDHENMFWYRQDPGLGLRLIYFSYDVKMKEKGDIPEGYSVSREKKERFSLILESASTNQTSMYLCASSLGGRLYEQYFGPGTRLTVT.

The CDR3 region has the DNA TGTGCCAGCAGAAGGTCCCCGGATAGCAGCAAAATCTCTGGGGCCAACGTCCTGACTTTC. This codes for CASRRSPDSSKISGANVLTF. This chain links TRBV7-9 with TRBJ2-6, with D unclear. This CDR3 spans 20 amino acids. Between the trimmed V and J ends, which lost 6 bases and 0 bases, there was a span of 24 bases. Germline V lookup: CDR1 SEHNR, CDR2 FQNEAQ (reference sequence).

The chain recombines TRBV28 with TRBJ1-5; TRBD1 aligns across 9 bases. Germline assignment: CDR1 MDHEN and CDR2 SYDVKM. With 0 bases clipped from V and 6 bases from J, the junction kept 9 bases outside the gene matches. CDR3 length: 17 residues. The CDR3 sequence is CASSLWAGTGGLQPQHF. DNA for the CDR3: TGTGCCAGCAGTTTATGGGCAGGCACAGGGGGCCTTCAGCCCCAGCATTTT.

This chain uses TRBV7-3 with TRBJ2-2; D is possibly TRBD1 or TRBD2 (6 bases each). Germline CDR1 is SGHTA and CDR2 is FQGTGA. Trimming stripped 6 bases from V and 4 bases from J, with 15 bases between. CDR3 length: 15 amino acids. In DNA, the CDR3 is TGTGCCAGCAGGATGGGGGGCGCCGGCACCGGGGAGCTGTTTTTT. Protein: CASRMGGAGTGELFF.

The V call is TRBV27, the J call TRBJ1-6; 8 bases align to TRBD1. J lost 5 bases, V lost 6 bases, and 3 bases had no gene match. The CDR3 loop spans 14 amino acids. Germline V gene data show CDR1 as MNHEY and CDR2 as SMNVEV (reference sequence). The CDR3 DNA reads TGTGCCAGCAGCCGACAGGGGCATAATTCACCCCTCCACTTT. It translates to CASSRQGHNSPLHF.

This sequence joins TRBV18 and TRBJ2-1, with 8 bases that match TRBD2. The ends lost 5 bases at V and 6 bases at J; junction bases unmatched: 12. Germline CDR1 is KGHSH and CDR2 is LQKENI. The CDR3 spans 16 residues. The DNA for the CDR3 is TGTGCCAGCTCAGAACCGGGACTAGGGTCATTCAATGAGCAGTTCTTC. Residues: CASSEPGLGSFNEQFF.

CDR3 in amino acids: CASSSRTGSYNEQFF. As DNA, the CDR3 is TGTGCCAGTAGTTCGAGGACAGGGTCCTACAATGAGCAGTTCTTC. The rearrangement joins TRBV19 to TRBJ2-1; TRBD1 agrees at 8 bases. The CDR3 extends over 15 amino acids. With 5 bases clipped from V and 1 base from J, the junction kept 4 bases outside the gene matches. CDR1 and CDR2 (germline): LNHDA, SQIVND (reference sequence). Full variable domain (rest looked up from reference TRBV19 and TRBJ2-1): DGGITQSPKYLFRKEGQNVTLSCEQNLNHDAMYWYRQDPGQGLRLIYYSQIVNDFQKGDIAEGYSVSREKKESFPLTVTSAQKNPTAFYLCASSSRTGSYNEQFFGPGTRLTVL.

This chain joins TRBV4-2 and TRBJ1-2; D might be TRBD1 (6 bases). Trimming took 3 bases from V and 4 from J, leaving 12 bases between them. Looked up from germline, CDR1 is LGHNA and CDR2 is YNFKEQ. The CDR3 length is 14 residues. CDR3 residues: CASSQLQGGYGYTF. CDR3 sequence (DNA): TGTGCCAGCAGCCAGCTACAGGGTGGCTATGGCTACACCTTC.

The V gene is TRBV9, the J gene TRBJ2-5; D might be TRBD1 or TRBD2, each matching 5 bases. V was cut by 4 bases and J by 7 bases, with 26 bases left in between. The CDR3 runs 17 residues. Germline V gives CDR1 SGDLS, CDR2 YYNGEE. In DNA, the CDR3 is TGTGCCAGCAGCACGTATAGCCTAGCCGAGGGTAGGGGGACCCAGTACTTC. It encodes CASSTYSLAEGRGTQYF.

J is TRBJ1-6 and V is TRBV27, with D perhaps matching TRBD1 (5 bases). The CDR3 covers 17 residues. V lost 4 bases and J 4 bases, leaving 17 bases between the germline ends. CDR1 is MNHEY and CDR2 is SMNVEV in the germline V gene (reference sequence). CDR3 DNA sequence: TGTGCCAGCAGTTCGCATGGTTGGACATTTTATAATTCACCCCTCCACTTT. Amino acids: CASSSHGWTFYNSPLHF.

This clone was recorded once. J is TRBJ2-5 and V is TRBV24-1; D might be TRBD1 (6 bases). Germline V lookup: CDR1 KGHDR, CDR2 SFDVKD. The CDR3 runs 16 residues. Trimming shortened V by 4 bases and J by 4 bases, and 18 bases separated the two germline ends. CDR3 residues: CATSDPSTGRGETQYF. For the CDR3, the DNA is TGTGCCACCAGTGACCCCTCGACAGGCCGAGGAGAGACCCAGTACTTC.

This chain joins TRBV7-9 and TRBJ1-2; D unclear. This CDR3 has 15 residues. The ends were cut back, 4 bases at V and 0 bases at J, with 12 bases in the middle. Germline CDR1 and CDR2: SEHNR and FQNEAQ (reference sequence). CDR3 in DNA: TGTGCCAGCAGCTCCCCCCGTAGAGCTAACTATGGCTACACCTTC. Translated, it gives CASSSPRRANYGYTF.

V usage is TRBV28 and J usage is TRBJ2-7, with 7 nucleotides matching TRBD1. The V and J ends lost 5 bases and 3 bases, in that order; junction bases with no gene match: 7. This CDR3 region has 14 residues. The germline CDR1 and CDR2 sequences are MDHEN and SYDVKM. CDR3 amino acids: CASSHGTASYEQYF. In DNA, the CDR3 is TGTGCCAGCAGTCACGGGACAGCTAGCTACGAGCAGTACTTC.

V is TRBV5-1 and J is TRBJ2-5, with D perhaps assigned TRBD1 or TRBD2 (5 bases each). Trimming took off 1 base at V and 4 bases at J, with 14 bases between the two ends. The germline V gene has CDR1 SGHRS and CDR2 YFSETQ. This CDR3 contains 15 residues. Written as DNA, the CDR3 is TGCGCCAGCAGCTTGTCTGGGGGTGAGGGAGAGACCCAGTACTTC. Translation: CASSLSGGEGETQYF.

This clone was observed once. It is unclear where the CDR3 begins or ends on the DNA, so no DNA is shown, and the CDR3 is as TCRdb lists it. The V and J genes are TRBV12-3 or TRBV12-4 and TRBJ1-2. 13 amino acids form the CDR3, both terminal residues included. CDR3 in amino acids: CASSSSDGNGYTF.

The chain joins TRBV27 to TRBJ1-6; the D gene is possibly TRBD1 (5 bases). The V gene's germline CDR1 is MNHEY and CDR2 SMNVEV (reference sequence). V was pared by 2 bases and J by 10 bases, with 9 bases between. This CDR3 is 13 amino acids long. DNA of the CDR3: TGTGCCAGCAGTTTAGGTTGGGGGTCACCCCTCCACTTT. It translates to CASSLGWGSPLHF.

This clone was observed a single time. The rearrangement joins TRBV18 to TRBJ2-1; D is tentatively TRBD1 or TRBD2 (5 bases each). Deletions cut 3 bases from V and 7 bases from J, with 16 bases between. Germline loops: CDR1 KGHSH, CDR2 LQKENI. This CDR3 is built from 15 residues. The CDR3 sequence is CASSPRTGANNEQFF. CDR3 DNA: TGTGCCAGCTCACCCCGAACCGGGGCGAATAATGAGCAGTTCTTC. Combining the CDR3 with reference TRBV18 and TRBJ2-1 gives the whole variable domain NAGVMQNPRHLVRRRGQEARLRCSPMKGHSHVYWYRQLPEEGLKFMVYLQKENIIDESGMPKERFSAEFPKEGPSILRIQQVVRGDSAAYFCASSPRTGANNEQFFGPGTRLTVL.

This clone was counted between two and nine times. This chain joins TRBV19 and TRBJ1-1; D might be TRBD1 (6 bases). CDR3 length: 13 amino acids. Germline V gene lookup returns CDR1 LNHDA and CDR2 SQIVND (reference sequence). Trimming left V 10 bases short and J 4 bases short, with 16 bases between. The CDR3 here is CATSLGGGTEAFF. The CDR3 DNA reads as TGTGCCACCAGTTTAGGGGGGGGCACTGAAGCTTTCTTT.

The chain combines TRBV19 with TRBJ1-3; D is unresolved. From germline, CDR1 is LNHDA and CDR2 SQIVND (reference sequence). CDR3 length: 15 amino acids. Trimming stripped 5 bases from V and 0 bases from J, with 11 bases between. The DNA of the CDR3 is TGTGCCAGTAGTGAGACGGCACGCTCTGGAAACACCATATATTTT. The encoded protein is CASSETARSGNTIYF.

This chain connects TRBV10-2 to TRBJ2-7; D possibly matches TRBD1 or TRBD2 (5 bases each). V was trimmed by 6 bases and J by 7 bases, leaving 10 bases between them. This CDR3 region has 11 residues. The germline gives CDR1 WSHSY, CDR2 SAAADI. The CDR3 is CASRSGREQYF. The CDR3 DNA reads TGCGCCAGCAGGTCAGGGAGAGAGCAGTACTTC.

The chain carries TRBV5-1 and TRBJ2-1, with a tentative D call TRBD1 (5 bases). V was pared by 0 bases and J by 7 bases, with 17 bases between. There are 16 residues in the CDR3. Germline V gives CDR1 SGHRS, CDR2 YFSETQ. The CDR3 loop is CASSLVGAPWANEQFF. Here the CDR3 DNA reads TGCGCCAGCAGCTTGGTAGGGGCCCCGTGGGCAAATGAGCAGTTCTTC.

This chain uses TRBV19 with TRBJ1-2; D remains ambiguous. Germline-derived CDR1 and CDR2 are LNHDA and SQIVND (reference sequence). The CDR3 runs 13 residues. The V gene lost 6 bases and the J gene lost 6 bases, with 14 bases spanning the gap. The CDR3 spells CASSLTVVDGYTF. The CDR3 DNA is TGTGCCAGTAGCCTAACCGTAGTTGATGGCTACACCTTC.

The rearrangement joins TRBV30 to TRBJ2-1, with D perhaps TRBD1 (6 bases). CDR1 is GTSNPN and CDR2 is SVGIG in the germline V gene (reference sequence). This CDR3 comprises 15 residues. The germline V and J ends were trimmed by 2 bases and 0 bases, with 11 bases remaining between them. The CDR3 coding sequence is TGTGCCTGGAGTCTTAGGGGGAGCTCCTACAATGAGCAGTTCTTC. Its protein is CAWSLRGSSYNEQFF.

This clone was detected only a few times. In DNA, the CDR3 is TGTGCCAGCAGTGAATCCCAGGAGCCTAACAATGAGCAGTTCTTC. Protein: CASSESQEPNNEQFF. The chain recombines TRBV25-1 with TRBJ2-1; unclear D gene. The V gene lost 1 base and the J gene lost 5 bases, with 12 bases spanning the gap. The CDR3 is 15 amino acids. Germline V gives CDR1 MGHDK, CDR2 SYGVNS. Combining the CDR3 with reference TRBV25-1 and TRBJ2-1 gives the whole variable domain EADIYQTPRYLVIGTGKKITLECSQTMGHDKMYWYQQDPGMELHLIHYSYGVNSTEKGDLSSESTVSRIRTEHFPLTLESARPSHTSQYLCASSESQEPNNEQFFGPGTRLTVL.